One T cell receptor beta chain is described in this entry. The table came from immunoSEQ multiplex PCR; TCRdb's copy has only in-frame clones and leaves some out. Here the sample spans 350,000 to 600,000 clones, 70% to 90% being singletons. These data originate in a study of Ad26.COV2.S vaccination and SARS-CoV-2 variants. The CDR3 totals 12 residues. Treatment given: about 20 received Ad26.COV2.S at low or high dose, single or two shots; about five received placebo; per-sample allocation not given. Samples came from day 63 after the first vaccine or placebo injection. Within Boston, the person who donated was an adult of 18-55 years. An Ad26 vector expressing Wuhan-strain SARS-CoV-2 spike constituted the vaccine.

The specimen was peripheral blood, collected in a trial of Ad26.COV2.S vaccine versus placebo. The chain links TRBV21-1 to TRBJ2-7; the table gives TRBD1 as D, unverified against the DNA. TRBV21-1 is reported as a pseudogene. The TCR sequence derives from a person between 18 and 59 years old who received the Ad26.COV2.S COVID-19 vaccine or a placebo. CDR3 bases: TGTGCCAGAGACCACAGGGTCCACGAGCAGTACTTC. It yields the protein CARDHRVHEQYF.